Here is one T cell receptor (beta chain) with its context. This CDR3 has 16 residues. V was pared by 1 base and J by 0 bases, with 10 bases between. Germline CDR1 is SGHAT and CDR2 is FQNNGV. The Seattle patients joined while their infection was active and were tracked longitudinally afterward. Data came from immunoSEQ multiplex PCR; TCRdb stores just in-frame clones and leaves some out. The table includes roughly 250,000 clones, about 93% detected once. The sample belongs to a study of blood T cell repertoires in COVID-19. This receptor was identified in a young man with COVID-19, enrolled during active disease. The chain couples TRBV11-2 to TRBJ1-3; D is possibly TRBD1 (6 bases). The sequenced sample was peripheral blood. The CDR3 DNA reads TGTGCCAGCAGCTTAGTAGGACAGATCTCTGGAAACACCATATATTTT. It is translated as CASSLVGQISGNTIYF.